The present TCR beta chain was sequenced within a study of T cells expressing NK-cell markers (dated by TCRdb to the early 2020s). For the study in its entirety: Three sorted T-cell subsets (CD3+CD56+NKG2C+, CD3+CD56+NKG2C- and CD3+CD56-NKG2C+) from under 10 donors had their TCR beta-chain repertoires profiled. Among the eight sequenced donors, only one was HCMV-seronegative, while the other seven were HCMV-seropositive. The eight sequenced donors were randomly selected healthy volunteers, three men and five women. Illumina HiSeq 2000/2500, MiSeq or NextSeq was used to sequence libraries as 2 x 150 bp reads. Study-level results and caveats: It remained unclear whether the expanded NKG2C-expressing T cell clones were specific for HCMV antigens. In six donors, the dominant CD3+CD56+NKG2C+ clonotypes ranked among the top 10 CD8+ clonotypes, making up 1.0-7.0% of CD8+ T cells. Those dominant clonotypes were again the most abundant among CD3+CD56-NKG2C+ cells in a handful of donors, at about 25-65%.

As for this clonotype: Its antigen is still unknown.

To determine HCMV serostatus, a commercial ELISA kit was used to detect HCMV-specific IgG in serum. Ficoll density gradient centrifugation was used to isolate peripheral blood mononuclear cells from blood. Reads for this sample came from an Illumina HiSeq 2000. 5'RACE template switching, by which a universal primer site and unique molecular identifiers were added, was used to make TCR beta cDNA libraries. cDNA synthesis was primed from the TCR beta constant segment, followed by two successive PCR amplification steps. Under the source paper's analysis protocol: MIGEC handled demultiplexing of the reads and grouping by UMI, while MiTCR was used to assemble and quantify clonotypes. Only TCR cDNA sequences supported by at least two reads were kept to exclude erroneous sequences. The tcR package was used for downstream repertoire analysis, and clonotypes were matched between fractions using CDR3 nucleotide sequence together with V segment. VDJmatch was used to annotate antigen specificity against VDJdb, with one amino acid substitution in CDR3 allowed. TCRdb reprocessed the reads into one record per CDR3 protein sequence, lacking DNA. The V and J calls and clone size are TCRdb's, not the authors'. The sample's records list some 110,000 distinct CDR3 sequences. The ten largest clones take up 15% to 20% of the sample.

There are 13 amino acids in the CDR3, from cysteine to phenylalanine inclusive. No coding sequence is recorded. The germline V gene sets CDR1 to LGHNA and CDR2 to YSLEER. This receptor was obtained from a woman between 18 and 75 years old in good health. Sample: blood T cells: a sorted CD56 or NKG2C T cell subset, CD4+ or CD8+ T cells, or bulk PBMC T cells (not recorded which). Recombination joined TRBV4-3 with TRBJ1-5. The CDR3 loop reads CASSQDPEQPQHF.